The 9 T cell receptor beta chains given below trace back to one sample, sequenced in a study of spatial heterogeneity in lung cancer. TCRdb ran MiXCR on the 5' RACE reads and lists one entry per CDR3 protein. Of approximately 40,000 distinct CDR3 sequences in the sample, 12% to 15% were seen once. As for time point: sample taken at primary tumor resection. The sequencing here drew on PBMCs, taken at surgery. The receptors derive from a male donor with early-stage non-small cell lung cancer.

In regard to this clonotype: At one boundary the junction diverges from the germline segment, which might be a read error. The CDR3 coding sequence is TGCAGTGCTAGATCGGGACTAGCATATCAAATCGATGAGCAGATCTTC. It specifies CSARSGLAYQIDEQIF. V usage is TRBV20-1 and J usage is TRBJ2-1; TRBD2 agrees at 9 bases. This CDR3 has 16 residues. CDR1 DFQATT and CDR2 SNEGSKA come from the germline V gene (reference sequence).

The chain carries TRBV3-1 and TRBJ2-1, with D perhaps given as TRBD1 or TRBD2 (6 bases each). The CDR3 is made up of 16 amino acids. Looked up from germline, CDR1 is LGHDT and CDR2 is YNNKEL (reference sequence). V gave up 0 bases and J gave up 4 bases, with 13 bases separating them. CDR3 DNA sequence: TGTGCCAGCAGCCAAGATGTCGGGGGCTTTTACAATGAGCAGTTCTTC. Protein product: CASSQDVGGFYNEQFF.

This chain joins TRBV20-1 and TRBJ2-5; 11 bases align to TRBD2. From germline, CDR1 is DFQATT and CDR2 SNEGSKA (reference sequence). The J segment lost 0 bases and the V segment lost 1 base, leaving 4 bases of the junction unmatched. The CDR3 has 16 residues. The CDR3 spells CSARAELAGDQETQYF. The CDR3 DNA reads as TGCAGTGCTAGAGCCGAACTAGCGGGGGACCAAGAGACCCAGTACTTC.

This clonotype has at least ten counts. V is TRBV12-3 or TRBV12-4 and J is TRBJ1-1, with TRBD1 matching over 8 bases. J gave up 4 bases and V 8 bases, and 6 bases lay outside the gene matches. The CDR3 spans 13 residues. CDR3 protein: CASGRTGLTEAFF. The CDR3 coding sequence is TGTGCCAGCGGTAGGACAGGGCTCACTGAAGCTTTCTTT.

The CDR3 is CASSLAGDPAKNIQYF. In nucleotides, the CDR3 is TGCGCCAGCAGCTTGGCCGGGGACCCAGCCAAAAACATTCAGTACTTC. This chain joins TRBV5-1 and TRBJ2-4; the D gene could be TRBD1 or TRBD2 (5 bases each). Germline V CDR1 and CDR2: SGHRS, YFSETQ. Trimming shortened V by 0 bases and J by 0 bases, and 10 bases separated the two germline ends. The length of the CDR3 is 16 residues. The entire variable domain, with the rest obtained from reference TRBV5-1 and TRBJ2-4, is as follows: KAGVTQTPRYLIKTRGQQVTLSCSPISGHRSVSWYQQTPGQGLQFLFEYFSETQRNKGNFPGRFSGRQFSNSRSEMNVSTLELGDSALYLCASSLAGDPAKNIQYFGAGTRLSVL.

This clonotype was counted at least ten times. The rearrangement uses TRBV5-1 and TRBJ1-2; D is ambiguous. This CDR3 comprises 12 residues. Germline V CDR1 and CDR2: SGHRS, YFSETQ. The germline V and J ends were trimmed by 4 bases and 6 bases, with 10 bases remaining between them. Written as DNA, the CDR3 is TGCGCCAGCAGCCCGGACCGAGATGGCTACACCTTC. This gives the protein CASSPDRDGYTF.

In this sample, this clonotype turned up a few times. The chain joins TRBV7-3 to TRBJ2-2; no definite D call. Trimming took 0 bases from V and 4 from J, leaving 3 bases between them. This CDR3 is built from 13 residues. Germline CDR1 is SGHTA and CDR2 is FQGTGA. The CDR3 protein is CASSLTGTGELFF. For the CDR3, the DNA is TGTGCCAGCAGCTTAACGGGCACCGGGGAGCTGTTTTTT. The complete variable domain, with remaining parts taken from reference TRBV7-3 and TRBJ2-2, reads GAGVSQTPSNKVTEKGKYVELRCDPISGHTALYWYRQSLGQGPEFLIYFQGTGAADDSGLPNDRFFAVRPEGSVSTLKIQRTERGDSAVYLCASSLTGTGELFFGEGSRLTVL.

This clonotype has a handful of counts. The CDR3 protein is CSATLLAGEETQYF. The CDR3 bases are TGCAGTGCTACACTACTGGCGGGGGAGGAGACCCAGTACTTC. The chain joins TRBV20-1 to TRBJ2-5; 7 bases align to TRBD2. V was pared by 4 bases and J by 5 bases, with 10 bases of the junction left unmatched. The CDR3 is 14 amino acids. The germline V gene has CDR1 DFQATT and CDR2 SNEGSKA (reference sequence).

This clonotype was counted between two and nine times. The chain combines TRBV5-1 with TRBJ2-3; TRBD1 agrees at 8 bases. The V gene end was trimmed by 5 bases and the J gene end by 4 bases; junction bases not matched to a gene: 3. There are 13 residues in the CDR3. Germline CDR1 and CDR2: SGHRS and YFSETQ. This CDR3 reads CASRQGAADTQYF. The DNA for the CDR3 is TGCGCCAGCAGGCAGGGGGCGGCAGATACGCAGTATTTT. The whole variable domain, filled in from reference TRBV5-1 and TRBJ2-3, reads KAGVTQTPRYLIKTRGQQVTLSCSPISGHRSVSWYQQTPGQGLQFLFEYFSETQRNKGNFPGRFSGRQFSNSRSEMNVSTLELGDSALYLCASRQGAADTQYFGPGTRLTVL.